Listed here are 31 T cell receptor beta chains from one sample, sequenced in a study of blood T cell repertoires in COVID-19. Only in-frame clones appear in the TCRdb table, and some are missing; sequencing was by immunoSEQ multiplex PCR. This sample has about 53,000 clones; just under 85% occur once, and the top ten carry around 14%. Material: peripheral blood. The receptors originated from a human donor in a cohort sampled during active COVID-19.

This sequence joins TRBV4-3 and TRBJ2-5; tentative D call: TRBD1 (8 bases). Between the trimmed V and J ends, which lost 5 bases and 4 bases, there was a span of 17 bases. Germline V gene lookup returns CDR1 LGHNA and CDR2 YSLEER. CDR3 size: 15 residues. This CDR3 is CASSFMTGEGETQYF. The CDR3 DNA reads TGCGCCAGCAGCTTCATGACAGGGGAGGGAGAGACCCAGTACTTC.

The chain links TRBV9 to TRBJ2-7; 14 bases are a match to TRBD2. V lost 3 bases, J lost 7 bases, and 6 bases stayed unmatched. Germline V gene sequence: CDR1 SGDLS, CDR2 YYNGEE. This CDR3 has 15 residues. The CDR3: CASSATSGRAREQYF. The CDR3 DNA reads as TGTGCCAGCAGCGCGACTAGCGGGAGGGCGAGGGAGCAGTACTTC.

This clone has just a few counts. The chain is built from TRBV4-2 and TRBJ2-7, with D possibly TRBD2 on 7 matching bases. The germline V and J ends were trimmed by 0 bases and 3 bases, with 15 bases remaining between them. The CDR3 extends over 16 amino acids. CDR1 and CDR2 (germline): LGHNA, YNFKEQ. The CDR3 reads CASSQDNRGGDYEQYF. DNA for the CDR3: TGTGCCAGCAGCCAAGATAATCGCGGGGGCGACTACGAGCAGTACTTC.

The rearrangement joins TRBV5-1 to TRBJ1-1, with D perhaps matching TRBD1 (6 bases). The CDR3 has 15 amino acids. The germline gives CDR1 SGHRS, CDR2 YFSETQ. Deletions cut 2 bases from V and 5 bases from J, with 16 bases between. CDR3 DNA sequence: TGCGCCAGCAGCTTACAGGGCCCTTGGGAAACTGAAGCTTTCTTT. Its protein is CASSLQGPWETEAFF.

The gene calls are TRBV6-1 and TRBJ2-5; TRBD1 agrees at 8 bases. With V trimmed by 2 bases and J by 5 bases, 13 bases remained unmatched. Germline assignment: CDR1 MNHNS and CDR2 SASEGT. The CDR3 is 17 residues long. CDR3 nucleotide sequence: TGTGCCAGCAGTGAAATCCTCGCACAGGGGGGAGGCGAGACCCAGTACTTC. It translates to CASSEILAQGGGETQYF.

This clone was picked up a small number of times. The rearrangement links TRBV2 to TRBJ1-6, with 7 bases aligning to TRBD1. The CDR3 length is 16 residues. With V trimmed by 1 base and J by 5 bases, 5 bases remained unmatched. Looked up from germline, CDR1 is SNHLY and CDR2 is FYNNEI. This chain's CDR3 is CASSEVTGNNNSPLHF. As DNA, the CDR3 is TGTGCCAGCAGTGAAGTGACAGGGAATAATAATTCACCCCTCCACTTT.

The chain couples TRBV28 to TRBJ2-3, with 14 bases that match TRBD2. The CDR3 has 18 amino acids. CDR1 MDHEN and CDR2 SYDVKM come from the germline V gene. Losses at the gene ends were 0 bases for V and 0 bases for J; bases not matched to a gene: 2. CDR3 loop: CASSLWGLAGDSTDTQYF. DNA for the CDR3: TGTGCCAGCAGTTTATGGGGACTAGCGGGAGATAGCACAGATACGCAGTATTTT.

DNA of the CDR3: TGTGCCAGCAGTTACTCGAAGGCGGCGGATGAGCAGTACTTC. Residues: CASSYSKAADEQYF. The chain joins TRBV6-2 or TRBV6-3 to TRBJ2-7; D remains unclear. Per germline, CDR1 MNHEY and CDR2 SVGEGT. CDR3 length: 14 amino acids. V lost 0 bases, J lost 7 bases, and 13 bases lay in between.

The V gene is TRBV7-2, the J gene TRBJ2-3, with 9 bases aligning to TRBD2. The CDR3 sequence is 16 residues long. Germline loops: CDR1 SGHTA, CDR2 FQGNSA. V gave up 5 bases and J gave up 4 bases; unmatched junction bases: 10. The CDR3 is CASSLGGGGGADTQYF. Here the CDR3 DNA reads TGTGCCAGCAGCCTAGGGGGCGGGGGGGGCGCAGATACGCAGTATTTT.

The V call is TRBV7-2, the J call TRBJ1-2; D remains ambiguous. Germline CDR1 is SGHTA and CDR2 is FQGNSA. There are 14 residues in the CDR3. V was shortened by 0 bases and J by 1 base, with 6 bases between the two germline ends. The CDR3 nucleotides read TGTGCCAGCAGCTTAGCAGCGATTAACTATGGCTACACCTTC. Translating it yields CASSLAAINYGYTF.

The chain employs TRBV25-1 and TRBJ2-7, with TRBD1 identical over 7 bases. CDR1 and CDR2 (germline): MGHDK, SYGVNS. This CDR3 contains 14 residues. Trimming cost V 3 bases and J 5 bases; bases outside gene matches: 7. CDR3 sequence: CASSDYRGMDEQYF. Written as DNA, the CDR3 is TGTGCCAGCAGTGATTACAGGGGAATGGACGAGCAGTACTTC.

This clone was seen only once. This chain uses TRBV7-9 with TRBJ1-2; 9 bases agree with TRBD1. This CDR3 spans 16 amino acids. Germline CDR1 SEHNR, CDR2 FQNEAQ (reference sequence). J gave up 4 bases and V 1 base, and 7 bases lay outside the gene matches. CDR3 region: CASSLDGTGPSYGYTF. The CDR3 DNA reads as TGTGCCAGCAGCTTAGACGGGACAGGGCCGTCCTATGGCTACACCTTC.

The chain is built from TRBV5-6 and TRBJ1-2; 7 bases align to TRBD1. CDR1 is SGHDT, CDR2 YYEEEE, per germline. The CDR3 is 16 amino acids. V lost 1 base, J lost 5 bases, and 11 bases stayed unmatched. The CDR3 region is CASSLISTGMDYGYTF. CDR3 bases: TGTGCCAGCAGCTTGATTTCGACAGGGATGGATTATGGCTACACCTTC.

The chain joins TRBV2 to TRBJ2-7; D might be TRBD1 (6 bases). Germline loops: CDR1 SNHLY, CDR2 FYNNEI. The CDR3 loop spans 13 amino acids. Trimming pared 4 bases from V and 4 bases from J, leaving 11 bases between. The CDR3 coding sequence is TGTGCCAGCAGTGCCTATCAGGGGTACGAGCAGTACTTC. This codes for CASSAYQGYEQYF.

The V gene is TRBV28, the J gene TRBJ2-7, with a possible D match to TRBD2 (5 bases). Germline V CDR1 and CDR2: MDHEN, SYDVKM. V was clipped by 4 bases and J by 2 bases, with 9 bases between them. The CDR3 loop spans 13 amino acids. The CDR3 region is CASSSGLPYEQYF. The CDR3 DNA follows: TGTGCCAGCAGTTCCGGACTCCCCTACGAGCAGTACTTC.

The genes are TRBV7-3 and TRBJ2-2; 7 bases match TRBD1. The trim removed 0 bases at V and 1 base at J, leaving 11 bases unmatched. The CDR3 covers 19 residues. CDR1 is SGHTA, CDR2 FQGTGA, per germline. The CDR3 nucleotides read TGTGCCAGCAGCTTAACGAGACAGGGCCGAGGGGGGAACACCGGGGAGCTGTTTTTT. Protein product: CASSLTRQGRGGNTGELFF.

The rearrangement joins TRBV19 to TRBJ2-2; 12 bases agree with TRBD1. The length of the CDR3 is 19 residues. Looked up from germline, CDR1 is LNHDA and CDR2 is SQIVND (reference sequence). The J segment lost 3 bases and the V segment lost 7 bases, leaving 15 bases of the junction unmatched. Here the CDR3 reads CASTRDRGLRREDTGELFF. In DNA form, the CDR3 reads TGTGCCAGTACCAGGGACAGGGGGCTTCGACGCGAGGACACCGGGGAGCTGTTTTTT.

CDR3 region: CASRRTSGPQETQYF. For the CDR3, the DNA is TGTGCCAGCAGGAGGACTAGCGGGCCACAAGAGACCCAGTACTTC. The chain carries TRBV2 and TRBJ2-5, with TRBD2 identical over 11 bases. V gave up 6 bases and J gave up 2 bases; unmatched junction bases: 5. This CDR3 has 15 residues. Germline CDR1 and CDR2: SNHLY and FYNNEI.

The chain recombines TRBV5-1 with TRBJ2-7; maybe TRBD1 (6 bases). V shed 4 bases and J shed 3 bases, with 17 bases lying between them. In germline, CDR1 is SGHRS, CDR2 YFSETQ. CDR3 length equals 15 residues. CDR3 loop: CASSAGPDSSYEQYF. Written as DNA, the CDR3 is TGCGCCAGCAGCGCCGGACCGGACAGCAGCTACGAGCAGTACTTC.

The chain combines TRBV15 with TRBJ2-2, with TRBD1 identical over 9 bases. After removal of 4 bases from V and 4 bases from J, the junction contained 16 bases not matched to a gene. Germline lookup yields CDR1 LNHNV and CDR2 YYDKDF (reference sequence). The CDR3 contains 19 residues. In DNA, the CDR3 is TGTGCCACCAGCACTCCCCTCCTCCGGGACAGGGATGTCACCGGGGAGCTGTTTTTT. The encoded protein is CATSTPLLRDRDVTGELFF.

The chain couples TRBV4-3 to TRBJ2-7; 11 bases map to TRBD1. Losses at the gene ends were 5 bases for V and 4 bases for J; bases not matched to a gene: 4. Germline loops: CDR1 LGHNA, CDR2 YSLEER. The CDR3 is 14 amino acids. The DNA for the CDR3 is TGCGCCAGCAGCACGGGACAGGGGGATTACGAGCAGTACTTC. Its translation is CASSTGQGDYEQYF.

This clone appeared a single time. The V and J genes are TRBV5-1 and TRBJ2-7, with 8 bases aligning to TRBD1. Germline CDR1 and CDR2: SGHRS and YFSETQ. This CDR3 is built from 15 residues. V lost 5 bases to trimming and J lost 2 bases; unmatched junction nucleotides: 9. The CDR3 loop is CASSPPGGNPYEQYF. As DNA, the CDR3 is TGCGCCAGCAGTCCTCCAGGGGGCAATCCCTACGAGCAGTACTTC.

V usage is TRBV6-6 and J usage is TRBJ1-6, with a weak D call TRBD1 (5 bases). The V gene lost 2 bases and the J gene lost 10 bases, with 12 bases spanning the gap. Germline CDR1 reads MNHNY; CDR2 reads SVGAGI (reference sequence). The CDR3 is 14 amino acids. The CDR3 here is CASSYRGAGSPLHF. The CDR3 DNA sequence: TGTGCCAGCAGTTACAGGGGCGCGGGGTCACCCCTCCACTTT.

This chain joins TRBV19 and TRBJ2-1, with D unresolved. V was cut by 5 bases and J by 5 bases, with 10 bases left in between. The CDR3 totals 13 residues. The germline gives CDR1 LNHDA, CDR2 SQIVND (reference sequence). DNA for the CDR3: TGTGCCAGTAGTCTATCCACGAACAATGAGCAGTTCTTC. Translated: CASSLSTNNEQFF.

This clone was seen only once. The chain has TRBV5-6 and TRBJ2-7; 7 positions agree with TRBD1. The ends lost 4 bases at V and 5 bases at J; junction bases unmatched: 9. The germline gives CDR1 SGHDT, CDR2 YYEEEE. The CDR3 extends over 14 amino acids. The CDR3 nucleotides read TGTGCCAGCAGCCCAGAGACAGGGAGCGACGAGCAGTACTTC. Translated, it gives CASSPETGSDEQYF.

This clone was observed a few times. The chain uses TRBV4-2 and TRBJ2-1; TRBD2 matches 8 bases. The CDR3 is 15 amino acids. V dropped 1 base and J dropped 8; count of bases not matched to a gene: 7. Germline-derived CDR1 and CDR2 are LGHNA and YNFKEQ. CDR3 region: CASSQVPGGPDEQFF. In DNA, the CDR3 is TGTGCCAGCAGCCAAGTTCCGGGAGGGCCGGATGAGCAGTTCTTC.

This chain joins TRBV6-5 and TRBJ2-7, with TRBD2 identical over 7 bases. Germline values: CDR1 MNHEY, CDR2 SVGAGI. Unmatched junction bases numbered 10, after V lost 6 bases and J lost 2 bases. The CDR3 extends over 15 amino acids. CDR3 protein: CASRTPGGGAYEQYF. In DNA form, the CDR3 reads TGTGCCAGCAGGACCCCCGGCGGGGGAGCCTACGAGCAGTACTTC.

This chain connects TRBV5-6 to TRBJ1-1, with D unclear. V dropped 1 base and J dropped 2 bases, with 9 bases sitting between them. The CDR3 length is 14 residues. In germline, CDR1 is SGHDT, CDR2 YYEEEE. CDR3 coding DNA: TGTGCCAGCAGCTTGTTTGGGAGTAACACTGAAGCTTTCTTT. Protein sequence: CASSLFGSNTEAFF.

This clone was counted a single time. V is TRBV27 and J is TRBJ2-5, with D maybe TRBD2 (6 bases). CDR3 length: 16 residues. Germline V gives CDR1 MNHEY, CDR2 SMNVEV (reference sequence). The V gene lost 2 bases and the J gene lost 2 bases, with 15 bases spanning the gap. This CDR3 reads CASSLNQGGEQETQYF. CDR3 nucleotides: TGTGCCAGCAGTTTAAATCAGGGCGGGGAACAAGAGACCCAGTACTTC.

This clone has just one count. The chain recombines TRBV20-1 with TRBJ2-5; 8 positions agree with TRBD2. CDR1 is DFQATT and CDR2 is SNEGSKA in the germline V gene (reference sequence). The CDR3 covers 14 residues. Trimming cost V 5 bases and J 0 bases; bases outside gene matches: 5. The CDR3 coding sequence is TGCAGTGCTTGTGTAGCGGGGAACCAAGAGACCCAGTACTTC. Its translation: CSACVAGNQETQYF.

The genes are TRBV9 and TRBJ2-1, with D maybe TRBD2 (6 bases). Trimming cost V 1 base and J 6 bases, with 11 bases left between them. This CDR3 spans 14 amino acids. Germline CDR1 is SGDLS and CDR2 is YYNGEE. This chain's CDR3 is CASSVRREPNEQFF. The CDR3 nucleotides are TGTGCCAGCAGCGTACGGCGGGAACCCAATGAGCAGTTCTTC.